This TCR beta chain stems from a study of CD8+ T cells in alopecia areata (dated by TCRdb to between 2018 and 2020). About the investigation overall: Treated patients were enrolled in an open-label pilot trial of oral tofacitinib, 5 to 10 mg twice daily, for moderate-to-severe alopecia areata. TCRbeta CDR3 regions were amplified by immunoSEQ multiplex PCR with 35 Vbeta forward and 13 Jbeta reverse primers. The study used high-throughput TCRbeta sequencing to examine T cell clonal expansion in alopecia areata, in both the C3H/HeJ mouse model and human patients. Biopsies were taken from tofacitinib-treated patients at baseline and at 4 and 24 weeks of treatment, and a later scalp biopsy was taken in several of the tofacitinib-treated patients. In treated patients, disease severity was measured using the SALT score, which gives the percentage of scalp surface area affected. The RNA source kit depended on sample type: the PAXgene miRNA kit for fixed scalp, the miRNeasy kit for PBMCs, and the RNeasy kit for mouse skin. Scalp tissue and sorted CD4+ and CD8+ peripheral blood T cells from patchy and totalis/universalis alopecia areata patients and from healthy controls were covered by human TCRbeta sequencing. Scalp clonality was compared among normal scalp (n=4), patchy alopecia areata scalp (n=8), and alopecia totalis/universalis scalp (n=8). Tofacitinib was given for 6 to 18 months, followed by 6 months of follow-up off drug to assess delayed response and recurrence. Overall study outcomes, separate from this receptor: Compared with mice, TCR sequences shared between patients were less clear, possibly partly because of HLA diversity across the patient population. With tofacitinib, both scalp clonality and the number of expanded CD8+ clones among the top 100 scalp clones went down significantly. Because the treated cohort was small and included a single nonresponder, larger studies are needed to assess links between baseline CD8+ expansion and response. Compared with normal scalp, lesional scalp had higher clonality and more expanded CD8+ clones, particularly in alopecia totalis/universalis, a pattern that suggests antigenic drive. Unlike mouse skin, which is dominated by gammadelta T cells, normal human skin has resident alphabeta T cells that are also sequenced, and this complicates analysis of the scalp TCR repertoire. During tofacitinib treatment, many expanded lesional clones remained in scalp and blood, and this persistence may partly explain relapse after treatment is stopped.

A remark on this clone: Its antigen specificity is not known. Base-call qualities are not available, and no considerably larger clone is one nucleotide away.

The library was built by means of the immunoSEQ multiplex PCR assay. To provide template for TCR sequencing, every sample had RNA extracted and reverse transcribed into cDNA. SuperScript III was used to make first-strand cDNA, primed with a 2:1 mix of oligo-dT and random hexamers. A synthetic immune receptor repertoire was used to measure amplification bias, and any remaining bias was corrected computationally. On the study's bioinformatics: Raw reads were preprocessed to remove errors, and CDR3 was defined by IMGT conventions from the conserved cysteine to phenylalanine. Clonality was computed as 1 minus the Shannon entropy, with the entropy normalized by log2 of the number of productive unique TCRs. Whether each scalp clone was CD4 or CD8 was inferred by checking scalp TCRbeta sequences against the CD4 and CD8 repertoires from sorted blood. TCRdb mirrors the immuneACCESS table, restricted to in-frame sequences. Some clones are absent from its copies; in checked studies, under half trace to an unresolved V gene, and the reason for the others is unknown. V and J calls and clone size come straight from that table; D and trimming were deduced from the DNA. This sample comprises roughly 64,000 clones, around 42% of them detected only once. The top ten constitute around 21% of the sample.

Explained via the paper, the treatment or condition label denotes: oral pan-JAK inhibitor, 5-10 mg twice daily. From alopecia areata patients, peripheral blood was collected along with lesional scalp punch biopsies. After PBMCs were isolated by density centrifugation and stained for CD3, CD4 and CD8, a FACSAria was used to sort CD4+ and CD8+ T cells. CDR1 and CDR2, looked up from the germline V gene, are MNHNS and SASEGT. V is trimmed back by 6 bases and J by 3 bases, and the junction contains 8 bases that no gene match accounts for. The CDR3 contains 15 residues, cysteine and phenylalanine counted. The entry retains the CDR3 DNA only, 45 bases that are in frame from base 1.

The starting material was CD8+ T cells sorted from blood, obtained around week 36, from a patient treated with tofacitinib. The chain couples TRBV6-1 to TRBJ2-7, and TRBD1 matches 10 of the central bases. The sequence derives from a human donor with alopecia areata. The sequence in DNA is TGTGCCAGCAGAACCTATAGGACAGGGGGCTACGAGCAGTACTTC. Its coded protein is CASRTYRTGGYEQYF.